This TCR beta chain was captured by sequencing in a study of T cell repertoires in cytomegalovirus infection. Study-wide findings and caveats: The cumulative frequency of public TCR beta families distinguished individuals who carried CMV together with the relevant HLA.

The J segment lost 4 bases and the V segment lost 0 bases, leaving 8 bases of the junction unmatched. CDR3 length: 17 residues. CDR1 LGHDT and CDR2 YNNKEL come from the germline V gene (reference sequence). TCRdb redid the calling of the reads with MiXCR, one entry per CDR3 protein. The repertoire includes 750,000 to 950,000 distinct CDR3 sequences, about 29% of them detected once, and around 12% sits in the top ten. On this clonotype: Antigen unknown.

The source is a human donor in good health (CMV status not recorded). Some clones in this sample may be carry-over from other donors' samples. The specimen comprised cultured CD8+ T cells from PBMCs, sampled from culture after CMV antigen stimulation. The V call is TRBV3-1, the J call TRBJ2-4, with 8 bases that match TRBD1. The CDR3 DNA reads as TGTGCCAGCAGCCAAGATGGGCAGGGGGCGCTGAAAAACATTCAGTACTTC. This gives the protein CASSQDGQGALKNIQYF.